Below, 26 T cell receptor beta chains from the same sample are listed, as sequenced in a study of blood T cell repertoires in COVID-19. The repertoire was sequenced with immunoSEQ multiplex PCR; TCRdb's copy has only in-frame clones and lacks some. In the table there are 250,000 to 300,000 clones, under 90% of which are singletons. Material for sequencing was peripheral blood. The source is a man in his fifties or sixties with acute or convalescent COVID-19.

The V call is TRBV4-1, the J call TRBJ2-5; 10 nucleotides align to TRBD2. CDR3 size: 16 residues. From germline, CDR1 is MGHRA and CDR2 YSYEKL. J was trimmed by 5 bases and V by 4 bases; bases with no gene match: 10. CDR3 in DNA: TGCGCCAGCAGCCGGCCTCTAGCGGGGGCAAGGGAGACCCAGTACTTC. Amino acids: CASSRPLAGARETQYF.

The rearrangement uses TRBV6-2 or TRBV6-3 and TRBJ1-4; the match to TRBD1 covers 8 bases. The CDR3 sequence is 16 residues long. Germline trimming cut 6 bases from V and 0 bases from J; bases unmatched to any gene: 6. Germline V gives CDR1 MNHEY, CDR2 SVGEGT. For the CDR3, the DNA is TGTGCCAGCAGCCCTACAGGGGGTGCAACTAATGAAAAACTGTTTTTT. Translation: CASSPTGGATNEKLFF.

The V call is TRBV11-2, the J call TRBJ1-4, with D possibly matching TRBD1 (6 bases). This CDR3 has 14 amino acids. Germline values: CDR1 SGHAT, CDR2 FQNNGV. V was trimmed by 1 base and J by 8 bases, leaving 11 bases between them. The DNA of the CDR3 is TGTGCCAGCAGCTTAGGACAGGATGGAGAAAAACTGTTTTTT. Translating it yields CASSLGQDGEKLFF.

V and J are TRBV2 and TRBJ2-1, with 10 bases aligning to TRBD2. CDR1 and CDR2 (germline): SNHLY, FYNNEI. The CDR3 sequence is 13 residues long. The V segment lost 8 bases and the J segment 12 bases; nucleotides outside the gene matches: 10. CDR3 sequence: CASETSGVLGQFF. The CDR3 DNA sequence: TGTGCCAGCGAAACTAGCGGGGTTTTGGGGCAGTTCTTC.

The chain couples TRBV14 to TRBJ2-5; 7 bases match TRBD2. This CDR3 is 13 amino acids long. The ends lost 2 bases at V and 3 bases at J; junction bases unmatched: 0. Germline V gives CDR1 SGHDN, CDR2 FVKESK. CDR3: CASSQLAEETQYF. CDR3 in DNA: TGTGCCAGCAGCCAACTAGCGGAAGAGACCCAGTACTTC.

The CDR3 nucleotides are TGTGCCAGCAGCGGACTACCAGGGCGGAGGACAGATACGCAGTATTTT. Amino acid sequence: CASSGLPGRRTDTQYF. The chain employs TRBV3-1 (or the pseudogene TRBV3-2) and TRBJ2-3; possible D gene TRBD2, 6 bases. Germline lookup yields CDR1 LGHDT and CDR2 YNNKEL (reference sequence). CDR3 length: 16 residues. V lost 5 bases and J 3 bases, leaving 18 bases between the germline ends.

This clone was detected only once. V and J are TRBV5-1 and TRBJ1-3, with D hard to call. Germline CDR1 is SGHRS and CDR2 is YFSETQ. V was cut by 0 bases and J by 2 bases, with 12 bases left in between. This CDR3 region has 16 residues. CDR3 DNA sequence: TGCGCCAGCAGCTTGGCCCAGCCAGGCCCTGGAAACACCATATATTTT. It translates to CASSLAQPGPGNTIYF. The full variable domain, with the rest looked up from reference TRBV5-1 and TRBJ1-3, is KAGVTQTPRYLIKTRGQQVTLSCSPISGHRSVSWYQQTPGQGLQFLFEYFSETQRNKGNFPGRFSGRQFSNSRSEMNVSTLELGDSALYLCASSLAQPGPGNTIYFGEGSWLTVV.

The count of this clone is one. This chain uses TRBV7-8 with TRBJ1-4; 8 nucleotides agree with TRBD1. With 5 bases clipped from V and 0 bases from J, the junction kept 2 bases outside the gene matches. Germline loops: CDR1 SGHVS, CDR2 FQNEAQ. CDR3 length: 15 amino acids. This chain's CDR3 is CASSGQGATNEKLFF. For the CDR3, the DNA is TGTGCCAGCAGCGGACAGGGCGCAACTAATGAAAAACTGTTTTTT.

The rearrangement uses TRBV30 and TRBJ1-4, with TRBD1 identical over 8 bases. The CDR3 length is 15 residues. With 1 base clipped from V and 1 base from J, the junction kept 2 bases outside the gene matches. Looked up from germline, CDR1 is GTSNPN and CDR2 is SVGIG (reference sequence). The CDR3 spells CAWSDTGGTNEKLFF. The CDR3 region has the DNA TGTGCCTGGAGTGACACAGGGGGAACTAATGAAAAACTGTTTTTT.

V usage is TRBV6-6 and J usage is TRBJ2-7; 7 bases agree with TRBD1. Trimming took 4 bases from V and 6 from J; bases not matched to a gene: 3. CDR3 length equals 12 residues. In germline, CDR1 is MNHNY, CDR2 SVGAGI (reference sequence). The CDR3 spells CASSSGQREQYF. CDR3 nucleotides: TGTGCCAGCAGTTCGGGACAGCGCGAGCAGTACTTC.

The CDR3 DNA sequence: TGTGCCAGTAGAGTGACAGGGGCCCCGGGTGTGCCCCAGCATTTT. It yields the protein CASRVTGAPGVPQHF. The V gene is TRBV19, the J gene TRBJ1-5; 8 nucleotides agree with TRBD1. V shed 6 bases, J shed 9 bases, and the junction held 13 bases outside the gene matches. CDR3 length equals 15 residues. The germline gives CDR1 LNHDA, CDR2 SQIVND (reference sequence).

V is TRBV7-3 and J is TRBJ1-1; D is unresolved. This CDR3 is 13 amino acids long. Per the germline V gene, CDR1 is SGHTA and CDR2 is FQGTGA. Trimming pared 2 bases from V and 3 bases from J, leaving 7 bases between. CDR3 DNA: TGTGCCAGCAGCTTAGGCTCTTACACTGAAGCTTTCTTT. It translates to CASSLGSYTEAFF. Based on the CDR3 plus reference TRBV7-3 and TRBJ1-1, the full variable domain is GAGVSQTPSNKVTEKGKYVELRCDPISGHTALYWYRQSLGQGPEFLIYFQGTGAADDSGLPNDRFFAVRPEGSVSTLKIQRTERGDSAVYLCASSLGSYTEAFFGQGTRLTVV.

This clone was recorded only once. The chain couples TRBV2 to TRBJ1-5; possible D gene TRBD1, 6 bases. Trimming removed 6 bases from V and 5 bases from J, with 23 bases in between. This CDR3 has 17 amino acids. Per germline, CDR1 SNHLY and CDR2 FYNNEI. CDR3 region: CASSPRTTPGGHQPQHF. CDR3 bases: TGTGCCAGCAGCCCCAGGACAACCCCGGGGGGCCATCAGCCCCAGCATTTT.

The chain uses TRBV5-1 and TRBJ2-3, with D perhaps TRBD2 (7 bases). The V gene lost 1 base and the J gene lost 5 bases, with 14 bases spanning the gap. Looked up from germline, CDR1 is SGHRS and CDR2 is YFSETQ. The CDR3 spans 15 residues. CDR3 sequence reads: CASSLNGGLGDTQYF. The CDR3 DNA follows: TGCGCCAGCAGCTTGAACGGGGGGCTGGGAGATACGCAGTATTTT.

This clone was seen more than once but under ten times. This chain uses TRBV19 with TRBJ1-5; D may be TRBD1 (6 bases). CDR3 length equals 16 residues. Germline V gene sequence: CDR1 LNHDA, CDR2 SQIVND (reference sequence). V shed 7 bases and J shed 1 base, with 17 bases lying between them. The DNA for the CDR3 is TGTGCCAGTACCCTAGGGGGGGTGGGAAGCAATCAGCCCCAGCATTTT. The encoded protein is CASTLGGVGSNQPQHF.

The CDR3 protein is CASSFDTNYGYTF. CDR3 bases: TGTGCCAGCAGCTTCGACACTAACTATGGCTACACCTTC. V usage is TRBV5-4 and J usage is TRBJ1-2; no clear D. CDR1 is SGHNT, CDR2 YYREEE, per germline (reference sequence). CDR3 length equals 13 residues. V lost 2 bases to trimming and J lost 0 bases, with 5 bases between them.

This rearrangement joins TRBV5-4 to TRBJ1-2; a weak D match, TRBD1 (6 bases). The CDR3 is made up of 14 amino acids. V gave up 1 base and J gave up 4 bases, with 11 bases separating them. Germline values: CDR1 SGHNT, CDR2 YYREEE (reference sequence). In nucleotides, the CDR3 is TGTGCCAGCAGCTTGAGTGCGGGGGCCTATGGCTACACCTTC. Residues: CASSLSAGAYGYTF.

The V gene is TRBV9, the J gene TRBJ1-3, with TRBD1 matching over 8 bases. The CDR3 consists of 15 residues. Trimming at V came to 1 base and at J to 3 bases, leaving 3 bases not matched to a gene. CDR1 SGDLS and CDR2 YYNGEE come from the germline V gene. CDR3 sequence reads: CASSVQGASGNTIYF. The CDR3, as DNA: TGTGCCAGCAGCGTACAGGGGGCTAGTGGAAACACCATATATTTT.

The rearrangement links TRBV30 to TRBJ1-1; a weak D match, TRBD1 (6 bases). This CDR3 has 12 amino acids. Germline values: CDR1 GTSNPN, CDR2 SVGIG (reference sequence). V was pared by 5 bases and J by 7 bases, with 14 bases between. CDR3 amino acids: CAWRSQGIEAFF. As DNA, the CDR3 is TGTGCCTGGCGTTCGCAGGGGATTGAAGCTTTCTTT.

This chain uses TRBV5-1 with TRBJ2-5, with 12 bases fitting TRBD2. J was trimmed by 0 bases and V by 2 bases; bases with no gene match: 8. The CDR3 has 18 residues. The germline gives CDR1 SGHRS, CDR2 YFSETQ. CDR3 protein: CASSLGLAGSTYQETQYF. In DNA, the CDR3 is TGCGCCAGCAGCTTAGGACTAGCGGGGAGTACGTACCAAGAGACCCAGTACTTC.

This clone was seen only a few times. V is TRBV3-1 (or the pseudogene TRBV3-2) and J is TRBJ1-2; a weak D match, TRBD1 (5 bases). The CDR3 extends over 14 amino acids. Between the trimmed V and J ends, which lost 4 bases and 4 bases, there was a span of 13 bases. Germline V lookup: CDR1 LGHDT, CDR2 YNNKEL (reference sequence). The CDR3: CASSRGPTGYGYTF. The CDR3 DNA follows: TGTGCCAGCAGCCGGGGCCCAACCGGCTATGGCTACACCTTC.

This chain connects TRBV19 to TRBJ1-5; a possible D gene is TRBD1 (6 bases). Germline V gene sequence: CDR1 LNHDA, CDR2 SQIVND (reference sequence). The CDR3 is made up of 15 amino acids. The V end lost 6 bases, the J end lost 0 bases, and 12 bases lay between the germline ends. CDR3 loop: CASRRGGPSNQPQHF. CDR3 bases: TGTGCCAGTAGGAGAGGGGGACCTAGCAATCAGCCCCAGCATTTT.

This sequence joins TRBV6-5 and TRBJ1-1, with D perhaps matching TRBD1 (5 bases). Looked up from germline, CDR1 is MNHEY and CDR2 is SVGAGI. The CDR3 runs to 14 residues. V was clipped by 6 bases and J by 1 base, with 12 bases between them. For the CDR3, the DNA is TGTGCCAGCAGACCCGGGGGGGGGAACACTGAAGCTTTCTTT. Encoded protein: CASRPGGGNTEAFF.

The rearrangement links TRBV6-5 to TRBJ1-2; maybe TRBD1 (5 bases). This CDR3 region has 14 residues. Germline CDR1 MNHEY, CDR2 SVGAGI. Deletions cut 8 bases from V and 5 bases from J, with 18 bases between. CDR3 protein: CASGEGHGLYGYTF. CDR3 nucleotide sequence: TGTGCCAGCGGGGAGGGGCACGGACTATATGGCTACACCTTC.

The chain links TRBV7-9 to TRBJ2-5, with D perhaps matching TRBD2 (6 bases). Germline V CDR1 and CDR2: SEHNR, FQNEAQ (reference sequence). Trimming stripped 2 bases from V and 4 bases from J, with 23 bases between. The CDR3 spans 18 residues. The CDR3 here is CASSLKGSGSAWGETQYF. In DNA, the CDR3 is TGTGCCAGCAGCTTAAAGGGATCCGGGAGCGCCTGGGGAGAGACCCAGTACTTC.

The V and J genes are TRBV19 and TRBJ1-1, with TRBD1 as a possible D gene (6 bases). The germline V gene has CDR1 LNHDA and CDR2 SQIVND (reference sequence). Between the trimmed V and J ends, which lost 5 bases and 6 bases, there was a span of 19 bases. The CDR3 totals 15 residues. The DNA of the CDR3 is TGTGCCAGTAGTGTAACGTCAGGGGTTGGCTCTGAAGCTTTCTTT. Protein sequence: CASSVTSGVGSEAFF.